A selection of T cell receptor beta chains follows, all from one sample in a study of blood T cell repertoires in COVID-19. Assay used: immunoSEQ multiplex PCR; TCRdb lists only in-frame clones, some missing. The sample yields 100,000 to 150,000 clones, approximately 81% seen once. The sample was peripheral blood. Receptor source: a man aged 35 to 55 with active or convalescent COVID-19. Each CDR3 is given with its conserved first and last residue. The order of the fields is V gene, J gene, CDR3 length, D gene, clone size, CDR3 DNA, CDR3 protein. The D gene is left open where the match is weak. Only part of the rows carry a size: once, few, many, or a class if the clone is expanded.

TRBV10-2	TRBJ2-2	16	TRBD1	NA	TGCGCCAGCAGTGGGACAGGGTCTGTTTCCACCGGGGAGCTGTTTTTT	CASSGTGSVSTGELFF
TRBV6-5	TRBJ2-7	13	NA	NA	TGTGCCAGCAGTATACAGGGAACCTACGAGCAGTACTTC	CASSIQGTYEQYF
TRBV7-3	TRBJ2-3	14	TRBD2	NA	TGTGCCAGCAGCTTAACCCGGGGGGGAGGTACGCAGTATTTT	CASSLTRGGGTQYF
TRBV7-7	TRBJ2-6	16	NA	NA	TGTGCCAGCAGCGCACAGGTCCCCTCTGGGGCCAACGTCCTGACTTTC	CASSAQVPSGANVLTF
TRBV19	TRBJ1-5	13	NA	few	TGTGCCAGTACCGGGGGGCGGTTTCAGCCCCAGCATTTT	CASTGGRFQPQHF
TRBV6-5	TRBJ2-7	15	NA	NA	TGTGCCAGCCAAGCTTTCACCGGGAGCTCCTACGAGCAGTACTTC	CASQAFTGSSYEQYF
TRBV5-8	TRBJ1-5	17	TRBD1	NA	TGTGCCAGCAGCTTGCCCCCGGACAGGGGAAGCAATCAGCCCCAGCATTTT	CASSLPPDRGSNQPQHF
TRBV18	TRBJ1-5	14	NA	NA	TGTGCCAGCTCACCAGGGCAGGGTACCCAGCCCCAGCATTTT	CASSPGQGTQPQHF
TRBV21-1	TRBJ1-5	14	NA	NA	TGTGCCAGCAGCAAAGGGCTGGGCGATCAGCCCCAGCATTTT	CASSKGLGDQPQHF
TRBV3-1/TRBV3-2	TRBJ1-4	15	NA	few	TGTGCCAGCACCCCAGGGACTTCGACGGGGGAAAAACTGTTTTTT	CASTPGTSTGEKLFF
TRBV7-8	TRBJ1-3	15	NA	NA	TGTGCCAGCAGCCTACAGGCACACTCTGGAAACACCATATATTTT	CASSLQAHSGNTIYF
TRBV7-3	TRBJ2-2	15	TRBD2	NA	TGTGCCAGCAGCCCAAGGACTAGCGGGGGTGGGGAGCTGTTTTTT	CASSPRTSGGGELFF
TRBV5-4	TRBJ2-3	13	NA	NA	TGTGCCAGCAGCGCCGCCGGGGTGGATACGCAGTATTTT	CASSAAGVDTQYF
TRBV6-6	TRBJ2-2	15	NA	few	TGTGCCAGCACCGCCAAGGGGTCAAGCACCGGGGAGCTGTTTTTT	CASTAKGSSTGELFF
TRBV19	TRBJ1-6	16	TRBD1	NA	TGTGCCAGTAGTTCATACAGGGGGCTGGATAATTCACCCCTCCACTTT	CASSSYRGLDNSPLHF
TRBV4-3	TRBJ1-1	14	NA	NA	TGCGCCAGCAGCCAAGACAGGGCGGTCGGTGAAGCTTTCTTT	CASSQDRAVGEAFF
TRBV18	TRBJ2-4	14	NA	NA	TGTGCCAGCTCCCACCAGGGTCTTTTGGGCATTCAGTACTTC	CASSHQGLLGIQYF
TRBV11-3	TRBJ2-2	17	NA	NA	TGTGCCAGCAGAGTCAGCCGTGGCGGGGTCTTCACCGGGGAGCTGTTTTTT	CASRVSRGGVFTGELFF
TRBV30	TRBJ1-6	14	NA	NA	TGTGCCTGGAGTGCGGGGGATTATAATTCACCCCTCCACTTT	CAWSAGDYNSPLHF
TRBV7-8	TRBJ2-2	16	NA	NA	TGTGCCAGCAGCTTAGGGGCCCCAGTTGAGACCGGGGAGCTGTTTTTT	CASSLGAPVETGELFF
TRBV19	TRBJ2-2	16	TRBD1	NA	TGTGCCAGGAAGTCCGGGACAGGGGTCGACACCGGGGAGCTGTTTTTT	CARKSGTGVDTGELFF
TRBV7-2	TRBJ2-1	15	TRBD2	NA	TGTGCCAGCAGCTTAATGCGGGGGTCCTACAATGAGCAGTTCTTC	CASSLMRGSYNEQFF
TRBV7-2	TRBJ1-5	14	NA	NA	TGTGCCAGCAGCTTACTGCAGGGCGATCAGCCCCAGCATTTT	CASSLLQGDQPQHF
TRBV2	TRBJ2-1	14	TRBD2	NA	TGTGCCAGCAAGATCCCGGGACTAGTATATGAGCAGTTCTTC	CASKIPGLVYEQFF
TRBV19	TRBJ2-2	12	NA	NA	TGTGCCAGTAGTAAAATACAGGGGGAGCTGTTTTTT	CASSKIQGELFF
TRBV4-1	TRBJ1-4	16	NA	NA	TGCGCCAGCAGCCTCCCCCCGGACAGCCTTAATGAAAAACTGTTTTTT	CASSLPPDSLNEKLFF
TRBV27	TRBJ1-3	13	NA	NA	TGTGCCAGCAGTTTACAGGGAGGAAACACCATATATTTT	CASSLQGGNTIYF
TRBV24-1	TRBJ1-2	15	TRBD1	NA	TGTGCCACCAGTGACTCCGCAGGGGGGAACTATGGCTACACCTTC	CATSDSAGGNYGYTF
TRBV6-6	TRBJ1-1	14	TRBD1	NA	TGTGCCAGCAGGTCGGGACAGGAGAACACTGAAGCTTTCTTT	CASRSGQENTEAFF
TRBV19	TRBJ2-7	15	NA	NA	TGTGCCAGTAGTATAACGAGGGGGGGTTACTACGAGCAGTACTTC	CASSITRGGYYEQYF
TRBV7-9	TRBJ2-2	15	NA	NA	TGTGCCAGCAGCGCCGCGACGGGAAGGACCGGGGAGCTGTTTTTT	CASSAATGRTGELFF
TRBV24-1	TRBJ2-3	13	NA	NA	TGTGCCACCAGTGATCGCCCAGGAGATACGCAGTATTTT	CATSDRPGDTQYF
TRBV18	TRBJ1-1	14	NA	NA	TGTGCCAGCTCACCTCCCTACGGGGGCACTGAAGCTTTCTTT	CASSPPYGGTEAFF
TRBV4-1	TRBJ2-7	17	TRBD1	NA	TGCGCCAGCAGCCAAGTTTATCTCGGACAGGGGACCCACGAGCAGTACTTC	CASSQVYLGQGTHEQYF
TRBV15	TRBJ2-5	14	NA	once	TGTGCCACCAGCCTGTCTGGCGGTAGAGAGACCCAGTACTTC	CATSLSGGRETQYF
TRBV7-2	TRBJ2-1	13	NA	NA	TGTGCCAGCAGCTTAGAGATGTCGGGGTACAAGTTCTTC	CASSLEMSGYKFF
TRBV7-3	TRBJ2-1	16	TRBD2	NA	TGTGCCAGCAGCCCAGCGGGACTAGCGGGGCACAATGAGCAGTTCTTC	CASSPAGLAGHNEQFF
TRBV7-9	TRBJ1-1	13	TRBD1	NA	TGTGCCAGCACCTCAGGGGGCACCCCTGAAGCTTTCTTT	CASTSGGTPEAFF
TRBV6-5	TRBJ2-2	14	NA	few	TGTGCCACCCAGAAAGGGGTGAGGACCGGGGAGCTGTTTTTT	CATQKGVRTGELFF
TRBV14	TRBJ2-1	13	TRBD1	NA	TGTGCCAGCAGCCGGGGACAGTTCAATGAGCAGTTCTTC	CASSRGQFNEQFF